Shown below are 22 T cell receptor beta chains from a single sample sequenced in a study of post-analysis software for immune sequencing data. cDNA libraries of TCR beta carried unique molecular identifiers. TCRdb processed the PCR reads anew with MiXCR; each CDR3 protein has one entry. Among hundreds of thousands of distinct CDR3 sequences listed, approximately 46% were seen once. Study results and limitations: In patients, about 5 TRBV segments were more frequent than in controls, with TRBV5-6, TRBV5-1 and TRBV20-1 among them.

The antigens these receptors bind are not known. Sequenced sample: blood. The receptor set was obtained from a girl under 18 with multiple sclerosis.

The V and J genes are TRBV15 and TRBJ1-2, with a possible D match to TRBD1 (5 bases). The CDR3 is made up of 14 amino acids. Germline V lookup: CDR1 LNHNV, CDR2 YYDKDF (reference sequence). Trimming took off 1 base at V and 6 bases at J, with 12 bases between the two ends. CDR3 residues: CATSRGREMNGYTF. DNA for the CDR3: TGTGCCACCAGCAGAGGCAGGGAGATGAATGGCTACACCTTC.

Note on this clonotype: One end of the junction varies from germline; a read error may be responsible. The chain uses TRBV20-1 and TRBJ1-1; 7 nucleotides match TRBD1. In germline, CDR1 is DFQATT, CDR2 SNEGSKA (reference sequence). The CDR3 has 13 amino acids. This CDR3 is CSAYEQGNTEAFF. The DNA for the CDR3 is TGCAGTGCTTACGAACAGGGGAACACTGAAGCTTTCTTC.

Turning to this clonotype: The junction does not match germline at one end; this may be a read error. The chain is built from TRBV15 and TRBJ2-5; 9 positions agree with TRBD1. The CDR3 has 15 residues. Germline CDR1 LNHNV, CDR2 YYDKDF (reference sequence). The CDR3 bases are TGTACCACCAGCGGAGGAACAGGGGGCTGGGAGACCCAGTACTTC. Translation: CTTSGGTGGWETQYF.

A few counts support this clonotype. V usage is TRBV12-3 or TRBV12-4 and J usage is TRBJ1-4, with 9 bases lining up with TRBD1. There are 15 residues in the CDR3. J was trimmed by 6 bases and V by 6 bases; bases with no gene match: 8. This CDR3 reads CASSETQGAYEKLFF. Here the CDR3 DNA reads TGTGCCAGCAGCGAAACACAGGGGGCTTATGAAAAACTGTTTTTT.

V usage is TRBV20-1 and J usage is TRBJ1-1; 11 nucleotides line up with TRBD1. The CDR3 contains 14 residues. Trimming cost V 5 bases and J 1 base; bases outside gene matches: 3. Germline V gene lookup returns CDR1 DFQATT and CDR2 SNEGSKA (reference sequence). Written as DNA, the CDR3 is TGCAGTGCTGGGGGGACAGGGGGGAACACTGAAGCTTTCTTT. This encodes CSAGGTGGNTEAFF.

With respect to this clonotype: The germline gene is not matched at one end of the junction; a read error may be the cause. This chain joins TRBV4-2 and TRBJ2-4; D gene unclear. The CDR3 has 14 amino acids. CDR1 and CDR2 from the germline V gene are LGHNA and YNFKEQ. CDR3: CASSQTVAKSIQYF. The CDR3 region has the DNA TGTGCCAGCAGCCAAACAGTAGCCAAAAGCATTCAGTACTTC.

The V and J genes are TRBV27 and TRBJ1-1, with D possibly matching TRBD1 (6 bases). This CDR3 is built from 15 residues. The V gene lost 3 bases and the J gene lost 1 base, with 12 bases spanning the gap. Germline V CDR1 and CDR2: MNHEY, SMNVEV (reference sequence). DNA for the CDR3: TGTGCCAGCAGTTTGGCAGGGGCTGGGAACACTGAAGCTTTCTTT. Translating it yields CASSLAGAGNTEAFF.

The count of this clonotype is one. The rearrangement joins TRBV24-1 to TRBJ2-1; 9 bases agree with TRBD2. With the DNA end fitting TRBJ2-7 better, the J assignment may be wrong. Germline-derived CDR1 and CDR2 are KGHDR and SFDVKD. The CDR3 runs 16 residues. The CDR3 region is CATSDGSGGSYKEQYF. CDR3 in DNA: TGTGCCACCAGTGACGGTAGCGGGGGCTCCTACAAGGAGCAGTACTTC.

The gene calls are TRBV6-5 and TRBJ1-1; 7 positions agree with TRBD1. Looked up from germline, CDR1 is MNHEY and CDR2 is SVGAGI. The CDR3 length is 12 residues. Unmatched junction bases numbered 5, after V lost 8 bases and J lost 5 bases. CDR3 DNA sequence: TGTGCCAGCCAGACAGGGAGGACTGAAGCTTTCTTT. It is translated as CASQTGRTEAFF.

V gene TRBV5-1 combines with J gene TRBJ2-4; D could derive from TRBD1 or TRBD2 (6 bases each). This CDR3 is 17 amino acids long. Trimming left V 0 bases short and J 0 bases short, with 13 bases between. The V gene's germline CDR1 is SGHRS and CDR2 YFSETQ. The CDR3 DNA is TGCGCCAGCAGCTTGGCGGGGGCTTATTTAGCCAAAAACATTCAGTACTTC. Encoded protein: CASSLAGAYLAKNIQYF.

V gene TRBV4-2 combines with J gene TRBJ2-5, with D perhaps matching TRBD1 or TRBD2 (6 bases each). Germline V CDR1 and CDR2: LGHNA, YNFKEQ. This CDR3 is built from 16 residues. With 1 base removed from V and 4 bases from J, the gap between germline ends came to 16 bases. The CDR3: CASSQVGVGGRETQYF. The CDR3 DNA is TGTGCCAGCAGCCAAGTTGGGGTTGGGGGGCGAGAGACCCAGTACTTC.

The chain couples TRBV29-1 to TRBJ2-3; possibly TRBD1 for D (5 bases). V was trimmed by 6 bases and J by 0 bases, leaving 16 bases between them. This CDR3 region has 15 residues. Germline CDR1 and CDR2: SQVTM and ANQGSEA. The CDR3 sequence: CSVLGAYSSTDTQYF. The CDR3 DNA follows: TGCAGCGTACTTGGGGCTTACTCTAGCACAGATACGCAGTATTTT.

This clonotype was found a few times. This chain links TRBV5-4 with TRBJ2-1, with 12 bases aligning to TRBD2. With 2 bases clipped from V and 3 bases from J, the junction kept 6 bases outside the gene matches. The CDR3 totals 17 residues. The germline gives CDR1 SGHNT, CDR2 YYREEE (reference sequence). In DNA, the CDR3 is TGTGCCAGCAGCTTAATCGCGACTAGCGGGGGCTACAATGAGCAGTTCTTC. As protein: CASSLIATSGGYNEQFF.

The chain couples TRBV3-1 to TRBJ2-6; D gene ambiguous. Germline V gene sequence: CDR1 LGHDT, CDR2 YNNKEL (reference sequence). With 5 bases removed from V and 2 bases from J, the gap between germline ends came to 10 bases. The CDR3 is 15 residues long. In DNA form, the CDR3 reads TGTGCCAGCAGCATATCATCACCTGGGGCCAACGTCCTGACTTTC. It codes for CASSISSPGANVLTF.

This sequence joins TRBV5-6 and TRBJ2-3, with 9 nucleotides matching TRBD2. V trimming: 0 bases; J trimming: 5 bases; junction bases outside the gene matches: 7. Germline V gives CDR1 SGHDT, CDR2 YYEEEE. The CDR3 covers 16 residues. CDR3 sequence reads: CASSLAPAGGLDTQYF. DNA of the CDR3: TGTGCCAGCAGCTTGGCCCCAGCGGGAGGATTAGATACGCAGTATTTT.

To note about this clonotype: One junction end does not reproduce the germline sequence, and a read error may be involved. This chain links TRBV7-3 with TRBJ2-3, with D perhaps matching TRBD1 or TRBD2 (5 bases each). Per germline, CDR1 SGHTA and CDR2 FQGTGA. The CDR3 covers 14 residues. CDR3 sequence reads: CASSLGDPTDTQYF. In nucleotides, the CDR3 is TGTGCCAGTAGCTTAGGGGACCCCACAGATACGCAGTATTTT.

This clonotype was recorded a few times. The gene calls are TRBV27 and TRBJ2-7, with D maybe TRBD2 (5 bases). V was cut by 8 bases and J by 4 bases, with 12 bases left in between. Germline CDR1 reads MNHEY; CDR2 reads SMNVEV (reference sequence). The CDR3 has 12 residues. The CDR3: CASGSSRYEQYF. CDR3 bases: TGTGCCAGCGGGAGTAGTCGTTACGAGCAGTACTTC.

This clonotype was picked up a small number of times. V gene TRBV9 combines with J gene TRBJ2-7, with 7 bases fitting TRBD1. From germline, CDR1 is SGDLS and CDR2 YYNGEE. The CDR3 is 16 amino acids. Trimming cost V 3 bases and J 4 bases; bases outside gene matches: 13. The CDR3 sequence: CASSASPDRVGYEQYF. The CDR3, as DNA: TGTGCCAGCAGCGCCTCCCCTGACAGGGTGGGTTACGAGCAGTACTTC.

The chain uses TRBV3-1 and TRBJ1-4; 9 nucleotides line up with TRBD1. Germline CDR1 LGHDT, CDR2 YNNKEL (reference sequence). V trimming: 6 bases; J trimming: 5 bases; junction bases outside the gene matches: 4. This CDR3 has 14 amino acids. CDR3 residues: CASSPGTGNEKLFF. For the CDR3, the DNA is TGTGCCAGCAGTCCCGGGACAGGGAATGAAAAACTGTTTTTT. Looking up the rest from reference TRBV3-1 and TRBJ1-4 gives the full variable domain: DTAVSQTPKYLVTQMGNDKSIKCEQNLGHDTMYWYKQDSKKFLKIMFSYNNKELIINETVPNRFSPKSPDKAHLNLHINSLELGDSAVYFCASSPGTGNEKLFFGSGTQLSVL.

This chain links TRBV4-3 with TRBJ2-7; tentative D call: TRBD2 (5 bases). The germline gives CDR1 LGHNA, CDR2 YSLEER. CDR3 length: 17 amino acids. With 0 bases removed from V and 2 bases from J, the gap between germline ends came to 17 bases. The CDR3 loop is CASSQDYSAGGTYEQYF. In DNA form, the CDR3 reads TGCGCCAGCAGCCAAGATTATTCCGCGGGCGGAACCTACGAGCAGTACTTC.

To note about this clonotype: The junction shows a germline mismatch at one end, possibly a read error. CDR3 bases: TGTGCCAGTAGCCAATACGCGGGGTCAAGGGGCCAAGAGACCCAGTACTTC. The encoded protein is CASSQYAGSRGQETQYF. The J gene is TRBJ2-5, the V gene TRBV3-1; perhaps TRBD2 as D (6 bases). The germline V gene encodes CDR1 LGHDT and CDR2 YNNKEL (reference sequence). The CDR3 loop spans 17 amino acids.

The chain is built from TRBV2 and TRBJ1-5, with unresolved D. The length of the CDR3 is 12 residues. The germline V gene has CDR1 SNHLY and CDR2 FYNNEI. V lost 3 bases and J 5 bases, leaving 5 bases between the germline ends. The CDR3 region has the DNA TGTGCCAGCAGTGATGGGGATCAGCCCCAGCATTTT. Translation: CASSDGDQPQHF.